This is a list of T cell receptor beta chains from one sample in a study of blood T cell repertoires in COVID-19. Repertoires were generated with immunoSEQ multiplex PCR, while TCRdb's copy carries only in-frame clones and drops some. The top ten clones hold 10% to 15% of a sample with 65,000 to 80,000 clones, 75% to 90% of them seen once. What was sequenced was peripheral blood. Receptors originate from a human donor in a cohort sampled during active COVID-19. CDR3s include the opening cysteine and the closing phenylalanine or tryptophan. D genes are given only for firm matches. Size tells how often a clone was seen (once, few, many) or the class of an expanded clone, and some rows leave it out.

>-|TRBJ1-3|-|TRBV3-1/TRBV3-2
TGTGCCAGCAGCCACGCGGACACCATATATTTT
CASSHADTIYF
>-|TRBJ1-5|-|TRBV27
TGTGCCAGCAGTTTGGGGAGGTCTCGGCCCCAGCATTTT
CASSLGRSRPQHF
>TRBD2|TRBJ2-1|-|TRBV9
TGTGCCAGCGGACTAGCGGGAGAGTCAAATGAGCAGTTCTTC
CASGLAGESNEQFF
>TRBD2|TRBJ2-3|-|TRBV5-4
TGTGCCAGCAGCTTGACTAGCGGGAGGGCAGATACGCAGTATTTT
CASSLTSGRADTQYF
>-|TRBJ1-1|-|TRBV19
TGTGCCAGTAGTACCGGGGGGACTTCGAACACTGAAGCTTTCTTT
CASSTGGTSNTEAFF
>-|TRBJ1-6|few|TRBV7-2
TGTGCCAGCACCGGAGATAATTCACCCCTCCACTTT
CASTGDNSPLHF
>-|TRBJ2-1|-|TRBV2
TGTGCCAGCAGCGCTCGGGGGAGCTCCTACAATGAGCAGTTCTTC
CASSARGSSYNEQFF
>-|TRBJ1-5|-|TRBV18
TGTGCCAGCTCACCAGACAGGACCAACAATCAGCCCCAGCATTTT
CASSPDRTNNQPQHF
>-|TRBJ1-2|-|TRBV6-5
TGTGCCAGCAGTTTCAGACAGTCGTTCTATGGCTACACCTTC
CASSFRQSFYGYTF
>TRBD2|TRBJ2-1|-|TRBV18
TGTGCCAGCTCACCACGGGAACTAGCGACCTACAATGAGCAGTTCTTC
CASSPRELATYNEQFF
>-|TRBJ2-5|-|TRBV10-3
TGTGCCATCAGTGACGACAACCAAGAGACCCAGTACTTC
CAISDDNQETQYF
>-|TRBJ2-7|-|TRBV6-1
TGTGCCAGCAGTGACGCAGGACATGCCTACGAGCAGTACTTC
CASSDAGHAYEQYF
>TRBD1|TRBJ2-2|-|TRBV24-1
TGTGCCACCGCTGGCAGGGGGCAAACCGGGGAGCTGTTTTTT
CATAGRGQTGELFF
>-|TRBJ2-7|once|TRBV28
TGTGCCAGCAGTTTATCGGTTGCCTGGACATCCACCTACGAGCAGTACTTC
CASSLSVAWTSTYEQYF
>-|TRBJ1-1|-|TRBV11-2
TGTGCCAGCAGCAAAAGGGGCTCGGCGGAGTCTGAAGCTTTCTTT
CASSKRGSAESEAFF
>TRBD1|TRBJ1-2|-|TRBV7-8
TGTGCCAGCAGCTTCCACACGGACAGGGCGGTGGGCTACACCTTC
CASSFHTDRAVGYTF
>TRBD1|TRBJ2-7|-|TRBV27
TGTGCCAGCAGTTTAAGGGGGCCTTACTACGAGCAGTACTTC
CASSLRGPYYEQYF
>-|TRBJ1-1|-|TRBV18
TGTGCCAGCTCCCCGACAGTGAACACTGAAGCTTTCTTT
CASSPTVNTEAFF
>TRBD1|TRBJ2-7|-|TRBV18
TGTGCCAGCTCACCTGACAGGGGCGAGCAGTACTTC
CASSPDRGEQYF
>TRBD1|TRBJ1-3|-|TRBV5-4
TGTGCCAGCAGCGTGGACAGGGTTGGAAACACCATATATTTT
CASSVDRVGNTIYF
>TRBD2|TRBJ2-7|once|TRBV19
TGTGCCAGCAGTTGGGCGGGGGACTCCATCTACGAGCGTTACTTC
CASSWAGDSIYERYF
>TRBD1|TRBJ2-7|-|TRBV7-7
TGTGCCAGCAGCATTGGACAGGGCTTGGCCTACGAGCAGTACTTC
CASSIGQGLAYEQYF
>TRBD2|TRBJ2-3|-|TRBV11-2
TGTGCCACCGGAGTTAGCGGGGGGACCACAGATACGCAGTATTTT
CATGVSGGTTDTQYF
>-|TRBJ2-2|-|TRBV19
TGTGCCAGCCAGGAGAGGGCGAAGAGGTCCGGGGAGCTGTTTTTT
CASQERAKRSGELFF
>-|TRBJ2-2|-|TRBV5-1
TGCGCCAGCAGCTTGCAGGGGCCCCCTCTGGCCGGGGAGCTGTTTTTT
CASSLQGPPLAGELFF
>TRBD1|TRBJ1-4|-|TRBV28
TGTGCCAGCAGATCACCGGGACAGAATGAAAAACTGTTTTTT
CASRSPGQNEKLFF